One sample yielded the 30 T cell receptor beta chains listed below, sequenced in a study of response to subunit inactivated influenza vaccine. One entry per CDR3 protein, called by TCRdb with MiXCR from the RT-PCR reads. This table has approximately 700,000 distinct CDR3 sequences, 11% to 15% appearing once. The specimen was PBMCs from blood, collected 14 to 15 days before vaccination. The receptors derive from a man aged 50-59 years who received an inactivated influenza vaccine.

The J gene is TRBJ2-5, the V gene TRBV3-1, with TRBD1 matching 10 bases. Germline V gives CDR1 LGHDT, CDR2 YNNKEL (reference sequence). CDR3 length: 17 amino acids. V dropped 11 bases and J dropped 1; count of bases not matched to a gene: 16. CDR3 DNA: TGTGCCTGCTCCCAAGTCAGAGGACAGGGGGGCCAAGAGACCCAGTACTTC. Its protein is CACSQVRGQGGQETQYF.

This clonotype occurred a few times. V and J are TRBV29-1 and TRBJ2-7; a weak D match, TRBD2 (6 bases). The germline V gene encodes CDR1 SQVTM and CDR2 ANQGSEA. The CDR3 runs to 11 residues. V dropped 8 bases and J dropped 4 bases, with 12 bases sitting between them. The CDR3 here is CSFGGAYEQYF. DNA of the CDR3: TGCAGCTTTGGCGGGGCATACGAGCAGTACTTC.

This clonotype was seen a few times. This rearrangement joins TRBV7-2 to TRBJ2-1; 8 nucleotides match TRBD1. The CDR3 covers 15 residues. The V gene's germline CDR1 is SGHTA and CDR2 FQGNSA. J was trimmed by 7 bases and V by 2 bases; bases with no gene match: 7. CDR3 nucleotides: TGTGCCAGCAGCTTATTGGGTCAGGGGGCGAATGAGCAGTTCTTC. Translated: CASSLLGQGANEQFF.

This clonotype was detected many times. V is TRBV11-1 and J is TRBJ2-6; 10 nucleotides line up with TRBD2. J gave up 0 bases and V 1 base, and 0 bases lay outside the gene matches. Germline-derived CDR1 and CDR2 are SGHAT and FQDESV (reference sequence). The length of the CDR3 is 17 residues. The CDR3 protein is CASSLGTSGSGANVLTF. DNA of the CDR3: TGTGCCAGCAGCTTAGGGACTAGCGGCTCTGGGGCCAACGTCCTGACTTTC.

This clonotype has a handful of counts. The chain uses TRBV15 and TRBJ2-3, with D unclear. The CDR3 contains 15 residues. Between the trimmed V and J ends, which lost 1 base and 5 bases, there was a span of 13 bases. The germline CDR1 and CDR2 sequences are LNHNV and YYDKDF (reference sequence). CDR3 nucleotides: TGTGCCACCAGCAGAGTTGGCCCGAAGGGAGATACGCAGTATTTT. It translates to CATSRVGPKGDTQYF.

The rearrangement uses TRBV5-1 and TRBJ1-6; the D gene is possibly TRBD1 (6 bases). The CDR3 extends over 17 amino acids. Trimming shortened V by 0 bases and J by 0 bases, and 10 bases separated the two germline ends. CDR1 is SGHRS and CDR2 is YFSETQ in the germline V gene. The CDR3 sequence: CASSLVGGLSYNSPLHF. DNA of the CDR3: TGCGCCAGCAGCTTGGTCGGGGGGCTCTCCTATAATTCACCCCTCCACTTT.

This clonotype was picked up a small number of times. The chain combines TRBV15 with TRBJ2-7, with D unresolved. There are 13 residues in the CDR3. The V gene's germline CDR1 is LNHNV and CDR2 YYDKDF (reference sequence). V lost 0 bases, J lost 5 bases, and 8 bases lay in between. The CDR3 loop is CATSREIPNEQYF. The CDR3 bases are TGTGCCACCAGCAGAGAGATCCCAAACGAGCAGTACTTC.

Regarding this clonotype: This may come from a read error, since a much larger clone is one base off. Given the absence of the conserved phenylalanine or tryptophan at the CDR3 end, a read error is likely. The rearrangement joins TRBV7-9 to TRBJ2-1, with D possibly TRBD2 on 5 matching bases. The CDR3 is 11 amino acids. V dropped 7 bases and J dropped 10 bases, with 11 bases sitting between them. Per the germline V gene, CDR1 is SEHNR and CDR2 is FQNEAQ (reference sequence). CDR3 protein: CASTFSGEQFL. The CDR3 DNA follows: TGTGCCAGCACCTTTTCGGGGGAGCAGTTCTTA.

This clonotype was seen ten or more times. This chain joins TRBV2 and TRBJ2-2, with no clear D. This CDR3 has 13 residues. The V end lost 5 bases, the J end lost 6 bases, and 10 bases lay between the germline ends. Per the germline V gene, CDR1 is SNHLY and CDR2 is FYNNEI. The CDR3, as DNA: TGTGCCAGCAGTTCAGAACAGCCCGGGGAGCTGTTTTTT. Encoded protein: CASSSEQPGELFF.

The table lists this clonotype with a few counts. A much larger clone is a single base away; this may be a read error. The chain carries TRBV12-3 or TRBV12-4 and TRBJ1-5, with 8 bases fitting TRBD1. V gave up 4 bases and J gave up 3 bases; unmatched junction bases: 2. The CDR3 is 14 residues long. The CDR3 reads CASSWGQVNQPQHF. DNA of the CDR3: TGTGCCAGCAGTTGGGGACAGGTCAATCAGCCCCAGCATTTT.

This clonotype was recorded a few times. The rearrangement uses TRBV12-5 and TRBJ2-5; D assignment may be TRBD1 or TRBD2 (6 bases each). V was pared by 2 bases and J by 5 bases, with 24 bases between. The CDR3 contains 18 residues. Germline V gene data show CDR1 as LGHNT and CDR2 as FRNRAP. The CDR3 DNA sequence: TGTGCTAGTGGTTTGTCATTTGGAGGGGGATCTTCTGAGGAGACCCAGTACTTC. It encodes CASGLSFGGGSSEETQYF.

DNA of the CDR3: TGTGCCAGCTCACCACCGGTTAGGGCGAACACCGGGGAGCTGTTTTTT. It encodes CASSPPVRANTGELFF. The chain is built from TRBV18 and TRBJ2-2; D unclear. The CDR3 extends over 16 amino acids. Germline CDR1 KGHSH, CDR2 LQKENI. Trimming shortened V by 0 bases and J by 0 bases, and 8 bases separated the two germline ends.

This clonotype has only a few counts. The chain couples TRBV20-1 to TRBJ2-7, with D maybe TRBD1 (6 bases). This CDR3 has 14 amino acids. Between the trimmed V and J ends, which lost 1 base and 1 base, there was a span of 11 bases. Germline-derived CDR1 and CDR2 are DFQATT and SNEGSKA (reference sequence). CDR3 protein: CSARGRQGSYEQYF. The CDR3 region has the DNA TGCAGTGCTAGAGGGAGGCAGGGGTCCTACGAGCAGTACTTC.

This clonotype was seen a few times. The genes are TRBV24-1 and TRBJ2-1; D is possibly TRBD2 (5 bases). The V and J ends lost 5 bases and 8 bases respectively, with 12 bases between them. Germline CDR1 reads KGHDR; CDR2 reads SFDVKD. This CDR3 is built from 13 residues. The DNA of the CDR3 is TGTGCCACCAGTGTGCCGGGTAGCGATGAGCAGTTCTTC. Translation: CATSVPGSDEQFF.

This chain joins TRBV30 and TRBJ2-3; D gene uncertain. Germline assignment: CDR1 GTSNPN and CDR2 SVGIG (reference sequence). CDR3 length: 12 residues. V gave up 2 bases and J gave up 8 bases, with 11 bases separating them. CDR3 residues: CAWSPASLTQYF. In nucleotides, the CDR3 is TGTGCCTGGAGTCCTGCGAGTCTTACGCAGTATTTT.

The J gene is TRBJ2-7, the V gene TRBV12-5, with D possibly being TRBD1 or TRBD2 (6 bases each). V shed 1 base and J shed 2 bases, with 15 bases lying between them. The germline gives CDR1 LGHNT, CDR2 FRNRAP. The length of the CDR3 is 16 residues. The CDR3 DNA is TGTGCTAGTGGTTTGGATCCGGGGGACACGACCTACGAGCAGTACTTC. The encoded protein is CASGLDPGDTTYEQYF.

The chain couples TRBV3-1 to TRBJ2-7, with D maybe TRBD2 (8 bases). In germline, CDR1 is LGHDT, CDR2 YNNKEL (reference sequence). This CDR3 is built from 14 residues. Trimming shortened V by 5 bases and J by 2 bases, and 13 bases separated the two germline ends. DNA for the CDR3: TGTGCCAGCAGCTTAGCGGGACAGACCTACGAGCAGTACTTC. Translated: CASSLAGQTYEQYF.

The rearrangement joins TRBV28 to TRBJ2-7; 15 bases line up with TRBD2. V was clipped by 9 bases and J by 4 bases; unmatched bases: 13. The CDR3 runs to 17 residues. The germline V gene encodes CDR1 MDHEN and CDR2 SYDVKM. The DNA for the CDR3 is TGTGCCAGTTGGGACCGGACTAGCGGGAGGGCTACGTACGAGCAGTACTTC. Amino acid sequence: CASWDRTSGRATYEQYF.

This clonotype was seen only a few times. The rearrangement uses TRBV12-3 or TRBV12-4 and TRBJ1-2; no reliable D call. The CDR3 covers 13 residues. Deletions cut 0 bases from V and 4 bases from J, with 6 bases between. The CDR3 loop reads CASSLAEPYGYTF. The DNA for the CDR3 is TGTGCCAGCAGTTTAGCAGAACCCTATGGCTACACCTTC.

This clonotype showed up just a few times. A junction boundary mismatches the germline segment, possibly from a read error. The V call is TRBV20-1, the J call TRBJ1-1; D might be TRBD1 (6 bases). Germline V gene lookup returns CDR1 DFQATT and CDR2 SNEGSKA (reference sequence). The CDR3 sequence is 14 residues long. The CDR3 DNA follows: TGCAGTACTAGACGGGACACCCTGAACACTGAAGCTTTCTTT. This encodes CSTRRDTLNTEAFF.

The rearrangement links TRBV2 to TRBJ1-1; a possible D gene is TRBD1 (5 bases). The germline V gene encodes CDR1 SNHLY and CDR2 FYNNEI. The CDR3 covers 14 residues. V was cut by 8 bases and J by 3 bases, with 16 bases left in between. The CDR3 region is CASGQAGRHTEAFF. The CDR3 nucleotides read TGTGCCAGCGGTCAGGCAGGGCGGCACACTGAAGCTTTCTTT.

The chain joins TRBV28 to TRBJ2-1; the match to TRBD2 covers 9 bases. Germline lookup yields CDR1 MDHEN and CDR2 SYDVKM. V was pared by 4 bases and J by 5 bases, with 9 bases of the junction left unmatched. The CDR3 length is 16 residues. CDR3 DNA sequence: TGTGCCAGCAGTTCCGCCTCGGCTAGCGGGAACAATGAGCAGTTCTTC. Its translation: CASSSASASGNNEQFF.

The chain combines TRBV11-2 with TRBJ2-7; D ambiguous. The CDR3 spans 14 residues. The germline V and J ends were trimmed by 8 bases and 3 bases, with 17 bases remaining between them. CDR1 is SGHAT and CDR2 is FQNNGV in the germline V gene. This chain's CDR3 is CASGPLGLGYEQYF. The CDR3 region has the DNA TGTGCCAGCGGACCTTTGGGTCTGGGCTACGAGCAGTACTTC.

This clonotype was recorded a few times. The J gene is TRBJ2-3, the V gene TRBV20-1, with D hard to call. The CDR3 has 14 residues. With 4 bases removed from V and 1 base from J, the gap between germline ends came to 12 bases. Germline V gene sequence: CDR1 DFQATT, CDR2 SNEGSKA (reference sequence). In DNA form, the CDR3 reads TGCAGTGCTATGCAGGTGGTGGGCACAGATACGCAGTATTTT. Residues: CSAMQVVGTDTQYF.

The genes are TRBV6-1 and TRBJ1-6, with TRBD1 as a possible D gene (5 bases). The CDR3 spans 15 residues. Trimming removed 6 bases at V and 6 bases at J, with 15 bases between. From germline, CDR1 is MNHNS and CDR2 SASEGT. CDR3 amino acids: CASRLQGFGNSPLHF. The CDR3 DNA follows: TGTGCCAGCAGGCTCCAGGGTTTTGGTAATTCACCCCTCCACTTT.

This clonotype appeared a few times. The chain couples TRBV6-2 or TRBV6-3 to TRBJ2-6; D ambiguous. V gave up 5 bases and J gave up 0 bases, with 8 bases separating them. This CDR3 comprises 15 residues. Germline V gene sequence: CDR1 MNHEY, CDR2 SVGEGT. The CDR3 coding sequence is TGTGCCAGCAGTCCGGACGGCTCTGGGGCCAACGTCCTGACTTTC. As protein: CASSPDGSGANVLTF.

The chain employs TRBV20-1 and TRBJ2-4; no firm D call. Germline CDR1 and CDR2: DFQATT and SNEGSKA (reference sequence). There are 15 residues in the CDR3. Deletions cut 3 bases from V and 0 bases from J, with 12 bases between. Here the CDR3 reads CSASTTGVAKNIQYF. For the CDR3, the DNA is TGCAGTGCTAGTACGACTGGGGTAGCCAAAAACATTCAGTACTTC.

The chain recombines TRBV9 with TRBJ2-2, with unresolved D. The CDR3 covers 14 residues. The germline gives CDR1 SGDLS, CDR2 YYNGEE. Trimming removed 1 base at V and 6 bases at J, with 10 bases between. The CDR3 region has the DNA TGTGCCAGCAGCGTATCTCCCGCGTCCGGGGAGCTGTTTTTT. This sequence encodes CASSVSPASGELFF. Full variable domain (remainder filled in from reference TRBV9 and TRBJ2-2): DSGVTQTPKHLITATGQRVTLRCSPRSGDLSVYWYQQSLDQGLQFLIQYYNGEERAKGNILERFSAQQFPDLHSELNLSSLELGDSALYFCASSVSPASGELFFGEGSRLTVL.

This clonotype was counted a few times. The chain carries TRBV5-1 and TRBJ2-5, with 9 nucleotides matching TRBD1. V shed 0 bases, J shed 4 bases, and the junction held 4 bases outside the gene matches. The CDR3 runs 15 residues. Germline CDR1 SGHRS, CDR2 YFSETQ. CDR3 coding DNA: TGCGCCAGCAGCTTGGGGGACAGGGTCTCAGAGACCCAGTACTTC. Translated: CASSLGDRVSETQYF.

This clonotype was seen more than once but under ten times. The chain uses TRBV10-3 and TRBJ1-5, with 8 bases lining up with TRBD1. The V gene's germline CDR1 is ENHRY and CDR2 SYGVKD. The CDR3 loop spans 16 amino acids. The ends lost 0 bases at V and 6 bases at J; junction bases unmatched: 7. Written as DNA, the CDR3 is TGTGCCATCAGTGAGTCGTGGCAGGGGGCGAGTCAGCCCCAGCATTTT. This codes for CAISESWQGASQPQHF.